This note documents a single T cell receptor beta chain sequence. The antigen is undetermined. iRepertoire HTBI primers and Arm-PCR of CDR3 regions built TCR beta libraries. TCRdb fed the multiplex PCR reads into MiXCR, producing one record per CDR3 protein. The sample consists of about 660,000 distinct CDR3 sequences, about 30% of them appearing once. This entry is derived from a study of regulatory T cells in long-lasting Graves disease. Study-level points and caveats: Newly diagnosed Graves' patients had higher TCR diversity than persistent ones.

Time point given: persistent/refractory GD, antithyroid drugs over 5 years with positive TRAb. Making the TCR library involved RNA that had been extracted from PBMCs. As collected, the peripheral blood samples measured 7 to 9.5 milliliters each and went into EDTA tubes. The sequencing used peripheral blood mononuclear cells (PBMCs), collected when the disease was refractory, from a patient treated with antithyroid drugs. The TCR was taken from a female donor with Graves disease.

The CDR3 DNA follows: TGTGCCAGCCGGGGGATCGGGCCACTTACGGGGGGCTACACCTTC. Amino acid sequence: CASRGIGPLTGGYTF. J is TRBJ1-2 and V is TRBV28; a weak D match, TRBD1 (5 bases). V lost 8 bases, J lost 8 bases, and 24 bases lay in between. CDR3 length: 15 amino acids. Germline CDR1 and CDR2: MDHEN and SYDVKM.